The rows below give T cell receptor beta chains drawn from one sample of a study of shared clonotypes between healthy human individuals. Libraries were prepared by immunoSEQ multiplex PCR; TCRdb keeps only in-frame clonotypes and omits some of them. The table records over a million clones, approximately 80% of them present only once. The sequencing sample was made of memory CD4+ T cells from PBMCs. The source of these receptors is a man younger than 35 in good health. Some clones in this sample may be carry-over from other donors' samples. Both conserved end residues are part of each CDR3. D genes are given only for firm matches. A clone size is listed for some rows: how often the clone was seen (once, few, many), or a class if it is expanded.

abundance,len,d_gene,j_gene,v_gene,CDR3aa,CDR3nt
-,13,-,TRBJ1-2,TRBV2,CASSAGGFGGYTF,TGTGCCAGCTCTGCGGGAGGGTTCGGTGGCTACACCTTC
-,15,TRBD2,TRBJ2-1,TRBV5-4,CASSRSGSSYNEQFF,TGTGCCAGCAGCCGAAGCGGGAGCTCCTACAATGAGCAGTTCTTC
once,16,-,TRBJ1-1,TRBV4-1,CASSRRDTWENTEAFF,TGCGCCAGCAGCCGACGGGACACGTGGGAGAACACTGAAGCTTTCTTT
-,16,TRBD1,TRBJ2-7,TRBV6-4,CASSDFTRDRGYEQYF,TGTGCCAGCAGTGACTTTACCCGGGACAGGGGCTACGAGCAGTACTTC
-,15,TRBD2,TRBJ2-1,TRBV2,CASRRGLAGYNEQFF,TGTGCCAGCAGGAGGGGACTAGCGGGTTACAATGAGCAGTTCTTC
-,12,TRBD1,TRBJ2-7,TRBV29-1,CSVEGQGYEQYF,TGCAGCGTTGAGGGACAGGGCTACGAGCAGTACTTC
once,17,TRBD1,TRBJ1-1,TRBV28,CASNPPGPGTGRTEAFF,TGTGCCAGCAACCCTCCGGGACCCGGGACAGGGCGCACTGAAGCTTTCTTT
-,16,-,TRBJ2-2,TRBV2,CASSPRRLANTGELFF,TGTGCCAGCAGCCCCCGGCGACTTGCGAACACCGGGGAGCTGTTTTTT
-,15,-,TRBJ2-3,TRBV5-6,CASSLVVPSGDTQYF,TGTGCCAGCAGCTTGGTGGTCCCCTCAGGAGATACGCAGTATTTT
-,14,-,TRBJ2-2,TRBV6-1,CASTGTSNTGELFF,TGTGCCAGCACGGGCACTTCGAACACCGGGGAGCTGTTTTTT
-,13,-,TRBJ2-3,TRBV7-9,CASSLGGVNTQYF,TGTGCCAGCAGCCTAGGGGGTGTAAATACGCAGTATTTT
few,15,-,TRBJ1-1,TRBV7-9,CASSFRRTSPAEAFF,TGTGCCAGCAGCTTTAGAAGAACCAGCCCGGCCGAAGCTTTCTTT
-,15,-,TRBJ2-5,TRBV6-1,CASSEVGRDQETQYF,TGTGCCAGCAGTGAGGTGGGGAGAGACCAAGAGACCCAGTACTTC
-,12,-,TRBJ1-5,TRBV6-5,CASSYPGQPQHF,TGTGCCAGCAGTTACCCGGGTCAGCCCCAGCATTTT
-,14,-,TRBJ1-1,TRBV5-1,CASSSGASGTEAFF,TGCGCCAGCAGCTCTGGAGCGTCGGGCACTGAAGCTTTCTTT
-,16,TRBD2,TRBJ2-2,TRBV6-5,CASSYSGAGYTGELFF,TGTGCCAGCAGTTACTCGGGAGCGGGATACACCGGGGAGCTGTTTTTT
-,16,-,TRBJ2-1,TRBV7-3,CASSRNRVGVGNEQFF,TGTGCCAGCAGCCGGAATCGAGTGGGAGTCGGCAATGAGCAGTTCTTC
once,13,TRBD1,TRBJ2-1,TRBV10-1,CASSAVGQGRQFF,TGCGCCAGCAGTGCCGTCGGACAGGGGAGACAGTTCTTC
-,15,-,TRBJ2-3,TRBV28,CASSRAGEATDTQYF,TGTGCCAGCAGCCGAGCTGGAGAAGCCACAGATACGCAGTATTTT
-,15,TRBD1,TRBJ1-3,TRBV9,CASGGTGLSGNTIYF,TGTGCCTCGGGGGGGACAGGGCTCTCTGGAAACACCATATATTTT
-,16,-,TRBJ2-1,TRBV19,CASSIGGALLNNEQFF,TGTGCCAGTAGTATAGGAGGAGCGTTACTTAACAATGAGCAGTTCTTC
-,13,-,TRBJ2-7,TRBV2,CASSPTGRAEQYF,TGTGCCAGCAGTCCGACCGGGCGGGCCGAGCAGTACTTC
-,14,-,TRBJ1-2,TRBV2,CASMDGRSNYGYTF,TGTGCCAGCATGGACGGACGATCTAACTATGGCTACACCTTC
-,13,-,TRBJ2-5,TRBV5-1,CASSPGLPETQYF,TGCGCCAGCAGCCCGGGGCTCCCAGAGACCCAGTACTTC
-,13,-,TRBJ1-4,TRBV9,CASSVGGREKLFF,TGTGCCAGCAGCGTAGGCGGGCGCGAAAAACTGTTTTTT
-,15,-,TRBJ2-5,TRBV18,CASSPRGMSKETQYF,TGTGCCAGCTCACCACGGGGGATGAGTAAAGAGACCCAGTACTTC
-,16,-,TRBJ1-2,TRBV28,CASSSPLSGANYGYTF,TGTGCCAGCAGTTCCCCGCTGTCAGGGGCTAACTATGGCTACACCTTC
-,12,-,TRBJ1-2,TRBV30,CAWPRWDYGYTF,TGTGCCTGGCCCCGCTGGGACTATGGCTACACCTTC
-,11,-,TRBJ2-1,TRBV2,CASSGGVEQFF,TGTGCCAGCAGTGGAGGCGTTGAGCAGTTCTTC
-,14,TRBD1,TRBJ2-5,TRBV25-1,CASSELGGRETQYF,TGTGCCAGCAGTGAGTTAGGGGGCAGGGAGACCCAGTACTTC
-,19,-,TRBJ1-1,TRBV28,CASSFYSGYAGQMVTEAFF,TGTGCCAGCAGTTTTTATTCGGGGTATGCAGGCCAGATGGTCACTGAAGCTTTCTTT
-,13,TRBD1,TRBJ2-7,TRBV5-1,CASRRQGADEQYF,TGCGCCAGCAGGCGACAGGGCGCGGACGAGCAGTACTTC
-,13,-,TRBJ1-2,TRBV6-6,CASSYFAVDGYTF,TGTGCCAGCAGTTACTTCGCCGTTGATGGCTACACCTTC
-,14,-,TRBJ2-2,TRBV9,CASSVAVDAGELFF,TGTGCCAGCAGCGTAGCAGTGGATGCCGGGGAGCTGTTTTTT
-,14,TRBD2,TRBJ2-5,TRBV28,CASSLAGVVETQYF,TGTGCCAGCAGCCTAGCGGGAGTCGTAGAGACCCAGTACTTC
-,16,-,TRBJ1-6,TRBV13,CASSLVPGAFESPLHF,TGTGCCAGCAGCTTAGTTCCGGGGGCATTTGAGTCACCCCTCCACTTT
few,20,TRBD2,TRBJ2-7,TRBV28,CASSLWDLGTSGKSSYEQYF,TGTGCCAGCAGTTTATGGGACCTTGGGACTAGCGGGAAAAGCTCCTACGAGCAGTACTTC
-,14,TRBD1,TRBJ2-3,TRBV5-8,CASRPRDRGDTQYF,TGTGCCAGCCGCCCCCGGGACAGGGGAGATACGCAGTATTTT
-,15,-,TRBJ2-3,TRBV5-4,CASSLWRDIGDTQYF,TGTGCCAGCAGCTTGTGGCGGGATATTGGGGATACGCAGTATTTT
-,14,-,TRBJ2-1,TRBV7-9,CASSARAYNNEQFF,TGTGCCAGCAGCGCCCGGGCCTACAACAATGAGCAGTTCTTC
-,16,TRBD2,TRBJ2-3,TRBV5-1,CASSQGLAPSTDTQYF,TGCGCCAGCAGCCAGGGACTAGCGCCTAGCACAGATACGCAGTATTTT
-,13,-,TRBJ2-5,TRBV7-9,CASSLVTQETQYF,TGTGCCAGCAGCCTTGTCACGCAAGAGACCCAGTACTTC
once,16,-,TRBJ1-4,TRBV2,CASSEFYGRPDEKLFF,TGTGCCAGCAGTGAATTTTATGGTCGCCCCGATGAAAAACTGTTTTTT
-,17,-,TRBJ2-7,TRBV4-3,CASSLNPRGTPSSEQYF,TGCGCCAGCAGCCTCAATCCCCGCGGTACTCCCTCGTCCGAGCAGTACTTC
-,14,-,TRBJ2-2,TRBV18,CASSPLERTGELFF,TGTGCCAGCTCACCACTGGAACGGACCGGGGAGCTGTTTTTT
-,12,-,TRBJ2-2,TRBV18,CASSPFGGELFF,TGTGCCAGCTCACCTTTCGGCGGGGAGCTGTTTTTT
-,14,-,TRBJ2-7,TRBV5-1,CASNPGKSSYEQYF,TGCGCCAGCAACCCGGGAAAGAGCTCCTACGAGCAGTACTTC
once,11,-,TRBJ2-3,TRBV20-1,CSAIGAYTQYF,TGCAGTGCTATCGGGGCGTATACGCAGTATTTT
-,17,TRBD2,TRBJ2-5,TRBV10-3,CAISEGSGGKVQETQYF,TGTGCCATCAGTGAAGGTAGCGGGGGGAAGGTCCAAGAGACCCAGTACTTC
-,11,-,TRBJ2-7,TRBV6-6,CASSTKYEQYF,TGTGCCAGCAGTACGAAGTACGAGCAGTACTTC
-,16,TRBD2,TRBJ2-7,TRBV28,CASSPKSGRRFYEQYF,TGTGCCAGCAGTCCCAAGAGCGGGAGGAGGTTTTACGAGCAGTACTTC
-,17,-,TRBJ1-2,TRBV7-2,CASSLGGAARIDYGYTF,TGTGCCAGCAGCTTAGGGGGGGCGGCAAGAATAGACTATGGCTACACCTTC
-,16,TRBD2,TRBJ2-2,TRBV2,CASSDLAGIKTGELFF,TGTGCCAGCAGTGACCTAGCGGGAATAAAGACCGGGGAGCTGTTTTTT